This is a list of T cell receptor beta chains from one sample in a study of high-grade serous ovarian cancer treatment subgroups. The table came from immunoSEQ multiplex PCR; TCRdb's copy has only in-frame clones and leaves some out. The data hold a few thousand clones, with 70% to 85% observed a single time. Sequenced: tumor tissue. The receptors come from a human donor with high-grade serous ovarian cancer. CDR3s include the opening cysteine and the closing phenylalanine or tryptophan. The D gene is left open where the match is weak. Size is stated for part of the rows, as once, few or many counts, or as a class when the clone is expanded.

j_call	v_call	d_call	clone_size	cdr3_nt	cdr3_aa
TRBJ1-3	TRBV5-1	.	.	TGCGCCAGCAGCTCTAATCCACCGGGACCAGGAAACACCATATATTTT	CASSSNPPGPGNTIYF
TRBJ2-6	TRBV5-1	.	.	TGCGCCAGCAGCTGGGAAGACAGCAACGTCCTGACTTTC	CASSWEDSNVLTF
TRBJ2-7	TRBV27	.	.	TGTGCCAGCAGTTCAATTAAGGACAGTACCTACGAGCAGTACTTC	CASSSIKDSTYEQYF
TRBJ1-2	TRBV2	.	.	TGTGCCAGCAGCCTTCAGGGTAATGGCTACACCTTC	CASSLQGNGYTF
TRBJ2-1	TRBV7-8	.	.	TGTGCCAGCAGCTTATGGTCAGGGGGAGGTGGGTACAATGAGCAGTTCTTC	CASSLWSGGGGYNEQFF
TRBJ2-1	TRBV7-3	.	.	TGTGCCAGCAGCCAGGGGGGCAGATACAATGAGCAGTTCTTC	CASSQGGRYNEQFF
TRBJ2-1	TRBV11-3	.	.	TGTGCCAGCAGCTTAAATAGCGGTAATGAGCAGTTCTTC	CASSLNSGNEQFF
TRBJ2-4	TRBV13	.	.	TGTGCCAGCAGCCCCGAAGGGGGGGCGAAAAACATTCAGTACTTC	CASSPEGGAKNIQYF
TRBJ1-2	TRBV7-2	.	.	TGTGCCAGCAGAATTCCAGGAAACACCTATGGCTACACCTTC	CASRIPGNTYGYTF
TRBJ1-2	TRBV7-2	.	.	TGTGCCAGCAGCTTAGAGGCCAGGATGAATGGCTACACCTTC	CASSLEARMNGYTF
TRBJ2-3	TRBV9	TRBD1	.	TGTGCCAGCAGCGTAGTGGGACAGGGGTGGGGCACAGATACGCAGTATTTT	CASSVVGQGWGTDTQYF
TRBJ1-5	TRBV7-8	.	.	TGTGCCAGCGGGGAAAATCAGCCCCAGCATTTT	CASGENQPQHF
TRBJ1-6	TRBV2	.	once	TGTGCCAGCCGGGGCAGGGTGAATTCACCCCTCCACTTT	CASRGRVNSPLHF
TRBJ1-1	TRBV5-1	.	.	TGCGCCAGCAGCTATAGAGGTAGAAACACTGAAGCTTTCTTT	CASSYRGRNTEAFF
TRBJ1-2	TRBV7-4	.	.	TGTGCCAGCACGGGGTCTACTAACTATGGCTACACCTTC	CASTGSTNYGYTF
TRBJ2-3	TRBV6-5	.	.	TGTGCCAGCAGGCCAGACTTCACAGATACGCAGTATTTT	CASRPDFTDTQYF
TRBJ1-5	TRBV5-5	.	.	TGTGCCAGCAGCTTGGGACAGAAAGATCAGCCCCAGCATTTT	CASSLGQKDQPQHF
TRBJ2-5	TRBV20-1	.	.	TGCAGTGCTAGAGACGAAGAGACCCAGTACTTC	CSARDEETQYF
TRBJ1-2	TRBV5-8	.	.	TGTGCCAGCAGCTTGAACACACCCCCTCAACGCTACACCTTC	CASSLNTPPQRYTF
TRBJ1-1	TRBV11-2	.	.	TGTGCCAGCAGCCCACAGGGATGGGGCACTGAAGCTTTCTTT	CASSPQGWGTEAFF
TRBJ2-7	TRBV11-3	TRBD1	few	TGTGCCAGCAGCTTACCAGACAGGGTAATCGAGCAGTACTTC	CASSLPDRVIEQYF
TRBJ1-1	TRBV5-1	.	.	TGCGCCAGCAGCTTCGGGCAGAACACTGAAGCTTTCTTT	CASSFGQNTEAFF
TRBJ1-1	TRBV4-2	.	.	TGTGCCAGCAGCCATGGGGGGGGCATTAACACTGAAGCTTTCTTT	CASSHGGGINTEAFF
TRBJ1-6	TRBV6-1	TRBD1	.	TGTGCCAGCAGTGAACCCCAGGGGGCGAATTATTCACCCCTCCACTTT	CASSEPQGANYSPLHF
TRBJ2-3	TRBV19	TRBD1	.	TGTGCCAGTAGCAAAACAGGGGGCGCAGATACGCAGTATTTT	CASSKTGGADTQYF
TRBJ2-3	TRBV19	TRBD1	.	TGTGCCAGTAGTTCCCCCCCAGGGACAGGGGTCACAGATACGCAGTATTTT	CASSSPPGTGVTDTQYF
TRBJ2-7	TRBV19	.	.	TGTGCCAGTAGTAAAAGGGGTGGGACCTACGAGCAGTACTTC	CASSKRGGTYEQYF
TRBJ1-2	TRBV6-5	.	.	TGTGCCAGCAGTTTAACCGACCAAATGGGTGGCTACACCTTC	CASSLTDQMGGYTF
TRBJ1-2	TRBV6-5	TRBD1	.	TGTGCCAGCAGCTCAGGACAGGTTTATGGCTACACCTTC	CASSSGQVYGYTF
TRBJ2-1	TRBV11-3	TRBD2	.	TGTGCCAGCAGCTTGGGGAGCGGGGACCCCTACAATGAGCAGTTCTTC	CASSLGSGDPYNEQFF
TRBJ1-1	TRBV1	.	.	TGCACCAGCAGCCAAGAAAGCGGGCGGGGGAACACTGAAGCTTTCTTT	CTSSQESGRGNTEAFF
TRBJ1-1	TRBV11-2	.	once	TGTGCCAGCAGCTTAGGGACAGATAACACTGAAGCTTTCTTT	CASSLGTDNTEAFF
TRBJ2-3	TRBV21-1	.	.	TGTGCCAGCAGCAAAGTGTGCACCAGGGAAGTTCCCACAGATACGCAGTATTTT	CASSKVCTREVPTDTQYF
TRBJ1-6	TRBV18	.	few	TGTGCCAGCTCACCATCTCCGGACAGAGCCAATTCACCCCTCCACTTT	CASSPSPDRANSPLHF
TRBJ2-7	TRBV7-2	TRBD1	large	TGTGCCAGCAGCTTAGATACCGGGACAGGGGCCTACGAGCAGTACTTC	CASSLDTGTGAYEQYF
TRBJ2-7	TRBV4-3	TRBD1	.	TGCGCCAGCAGCCAAGACAGGGGGACATTGGAGCAGTACTTC	CASSQDRGTLEQYF
TRBJ1-2	TRBV12-5	.	.	TGTGCTAGTGGTTTTGGGGGTTTTCTATACACCTTC	CASGFGGFLYTF
TRBJ2-1	TRBV7-2	TRBD2	.	TGTGCCAGCAAACTAGCGGGGGGGCCAGGTGAGCAGTTCTTC	CASKLAGGPGEQFF
TRBJ2-5	TRBV6-1	.	few	TGTGCCAGCCCTCCGAAGGATAGCAGGGAGACCCAGTACTTC	CASPPKDSRETQYF
TRBJ2-7	TRBV7-8	.	.	TGTGCCAGCAGCCTGGGGGGAACCTACGAGCAGTACTTC	CASSLGGTYEQYF
TRBJ2-3	TRBV6-5	TRBD2	.	TGTGCCAGCAGGTCTAGCGGGTCCGGGGATACGCAGTATTTT	CASRSSGSGDTQYF
TRBJ1-5	TRBV18	TRBD1	.	TGTGCCAGCTCACCACCGGACAGGGTTAGCAATCAGCCCCAGCATTTT	CASSPPDRVSNQPQHF
TRBJ1-2	TRBV19	TRBD1	.	TGTGCCAGTAGTATCCTGGGACAGGGGGATGGAGGCTACACCTTC	CASSILGQGDGGYTF
TRBJ1-5	TRBV2	.	few	TGTGCCAGCAGTGGGGGCTTGGGGTTTGGTGGTCAGCCCCAGCATTTT	CASSGGLGFGGQPQHF
TRBJ2-7	TRBV6-1	.	.	TGTGCCAGCAGGTACGGGAGAGGCGGCGAGCAGTACTTC	CASRYGRGGEQYF
TRBJ2-2	TRBV7-2	.	.	TGTGCCAGCAGCTCTGACAAGATAAGGTTTTTT	CASSSDKIRFF
TRBJ1-2	TRBV5-4	.	.	TGTGCCAGCACCGGGGGGCAGGGAGCTAACTATGGCTACACCTTC	CASTGGQGANYGYTF
TRBJ2-7	TRBV2	.	few	TGTGCCAGCCGAGAGCAAGGGCCCTCCTACGAGCAGTACTTC	CASREQGPSYEQYF
TRBJ2-7	TRBV29-1	.	.	TGCAGCGTGGAAACCGGGACAGCGGGCAACGAGCAGTACTTC	CSVETGTAGNEQYF
TRBJ2-5	TRBV19	.	.	TGTGCCAGTAAGAGGGGCCCTGGTCAAGAGACCCAGTACTTC	CASKRGPGQETQYF
TRBJ2-3	TRBV9	.	.	TGTGCCAGCAGCTTATGGGACTCCCGCACAGATACGCAGTATTTT	CASSLWDSRTDTQYF
TRBJ1-2	TRBV2	.	.	TGTGCCAGCAGTGAAGCTGGGTGGGATGGCTACACCTTC	CASSEAGWDGYTF
TRBJ2-2	TRBV6-4	TRBD1	.	TGTGCCAGCAGTGTCGACAGGGGCACCGGGGAGCTGTTTTTT	CASSVDRGTGELFF